This TCR beta chain stems from a study of blood T cell repertoires in COVID-19. On the study more broadly: Collection of acute and convalescent COVID-19 samples took place in the United States, Italy and Spain. In each case, the material was cDNA or gDNA derived from T cells, B-cell-depleted T cells, or PBMCs.

In its sample, this clone was seen once. Per the germline V gene, CDR1 is SGDLS and CDR2 is YYNGEE. CDR3 size: 15 residues. The trim removed 3 bases at V and 3 bases at J, leaving 8 bases unmatched. Original processing methods: For nucleated cells, counts were estimated from reference gene primer amplification. Clones were read by immunoSEQ multiplex PCR, and TCRdb kept only the in-frame ones, dropping some. V and J calls and clone size follow that table, whereas D and trimming were derived from the DNA. This sample has tens of thousands of clones, with about 88% found just once. The chain links TRBV9 to TRBJ1-1; 7 bases line up with TRBD1. The receptor was isolated from a woman older than 75 with acute or convalescent COVID-19. The sample was peripheral blood. The CDR3 is CASSGGGGGYTEAFF. In nucleotides, the CDR3 is TGTGCCAGCAGCGGCGGAGGGGGCGGGTACACTGAAGCTTTCTTT.